Listed below are T cell receptor beta chains from one sample, sequenced in a study of blood T cells in healthy people across ages. TCRdb re-analysed the 5' RACE reads in MiXCR, keeping a single row per CDR3 protein. The profile shows roughly 900,000 distinct CDR3 sequences, around 26% of them singletons. Sequenced material: blood. The receptors were sampled from a woman of 80 years or more in good health. CDR3s include the opening cysteine and the closing phenylalanine or tryptophan. Each record gives: D gene, clone size, V gene, J gene, CDR3 DNA, CDR3 protein. A D gene is named only where the DNA matches it firmly. Clone size is shown for a subset of rows, as once, few, many or a class of expanded clone.

TRBD1	few	TRBV6-5	TRBJ2-3	TGTGCCAGCAGTTACTCCCCGGACAGGCCCAAGGCCTCCGAAGCAAATACGCAGTATTTT	CASSYSPDRPKASEANTQYF
TRBD2	many	TRBV7-2	TRBJ2-1	TGTGCCAGCAGCTACCCGGCGTGGGGGGGACGTAACGAGCAGTTCTTC	CASSYPAWGGRNEQFF
NA	many	TRBV6-2/TRBV6-3	TRBJ2-7	TGTGCCAGCAGACCGGGACACTGGTCCTACGAGCAGTACTTC	CASRPGHWSYEQYF
TRBD1	NA	TRBV6-2/TRBV6-3	TRBJ1-5	TGTGCCAGCAGTTACGGGGGACAGAGAAATCAGCCCCAGCATTTT	CASSYGGQRNQPQHF
NA	many	TRBV6-2/TRBV6-3	TRBJ2-7	TGTGCCAGCAGTTACACTTCAGGTACCTACGAGCAGTACTTC	CASSYTSGTYEQYF
NA	NA	TRBV6-2/TRBV6-3	TRBJ1-6	TGTGCCAGCAGTTATTCAGAGGACACACCCCTCCACTTT	CASSYSEDTPLHF
NA	NA	TRBV11-2	TRBJ2-3	TGTGCCATCAAAAGGAGCACAGATACGCAATATTTT	CAIKRSTDTQYF
NA	many	TRBV18	TRBJ2-3	TGTGCCAGCTCACCAACAACTCCGGGACCAGGCACAGATACGCAGTATTTT	CASSPTTPGPGTDTQYF
NA	many	TRBV3-1	TRBJ2-3	TGTGCCAGCAGCCAAGGGGGAAAGATGCAGTATTTT	CASSQGGKMQYF
NA	NA	TRBV20-1	TRBJ2-3	TGCAGTGCCGCGACCACTAGTACTACGCAGTATTTT	CSAATTSTTQYF
NA	NA	TRBV9	TRBJ2-2	TGTGCCAGCAGCGTAGCGAGGGGAGCCACCGGGGAGCTGTTTTTT	CASSVARGATGELFF
TRBD2	NA	TRBV12-3/TRBV12-4	TRBJ2-2	TGTGCCAGCAGGACTAGCGGGGGATCCGGGGAGCTGTTTTTT	CASRTSGGSGELFF
TRBD1	many	TRBV29-1	TRBJ1-2	TGCAGCGCGCGGACAGGGGGGGAGGATGGCTACACCTTC	CSARTGGEDGYTF
TRBD1	many	TRBV6-2/TRBV6-3	TRBJ2-5	TGTGCCAGCAGGACAGGGGTTGAGACCCAGTACTTC	CASRTGVETQYF
NA	many	TRBV7-8	TRBJ1-2	TGTGCCAGCAGCTCCAACCCACTCGTCGGTGGCTACACCTTC	CASSSNPLVGGYTF
NA	NA	TRBV5-5	TRBJ1-5	TGTGCCAGCAGCTTACTGGGGGCACGCAATCAGCCCCAGCATTTT	CASSLLGARNQPQHF
NA	NA	TRBV20-1	TRBJ2-2	TGCAGTGCTAGAGATAGGGCAGCGCCTGACTCCGGGGAGCTGTTTTTT	CSARDRAAPDSGELFF
NA	many	TRBV6-2/TRBV6-3	TRBJ2-3	TGTGCCAGCAGTTTAATATTCGGGCAGAGAAGCACAGATACGCAGTATTTT	CASSLIFGQRSTDTQYF
TRBD1	NA	TRBV20-1	TRBJ1-2	TGCAGTGTGAGACTAGGGGGCTGGGGCTACACCTTC	CSVRLGGWGYTF
NA	many	TRBV20-1	TRBJ2-1	TGCAGTGCTAAGTTCCACTTGACAAAAAGGAATGAGCAGTTCTTC	CSAKFHLTKRNEQFF
TRBD2	many	TRBV7-2	TRBJ2-1	TGTGCCAGCAGCCGCGGACTAGCGGGGGCCAGTTCCCACAATGAGCAGTTCTTC	CASSRGLAGASSHNEQFF
NA	NA	TRBV10-1	TRBJ2-7	TGCGCCAGCAGTGAGTCAGGCCGGCAGGAGCAGTACTTC	CASSESGRQEQYF
NA	many	TRBV6-5	TRBJ2-7	TGTGCCAGCAGTCAACCTGGCGGGGGCAGCGAGCAGTACTTC	CASSQPGGGSEQYF
NA	many	TRBV7-2	TRBJ1-5	TGTGCCAGCAGCTTAGGTAACAGTCGCAATCAGCCCCAGCATTTT	CASSLGNSRNQPQHF
NA	few	TRBV20-1	TRBJ2-3	TGCAGTGCTAGGGTGGGGGGACTTCCCACAGATACGCAGTATTTT	CSARVGGLPTDTQYF
TRBD1	NA	TRBV7-8	TRBJ1-4	TGTGCCAGCAGCTCCTCTGGACAGGGACGAGATGAAAAACTGTTTTTT	CASSSSGQGRDEKLFF
NA	NA	TRBV7-2	TRBJ1-1	TGTGCCAGCAGCTTAGGGTTGACGGTTTACACTGAAGCTTTCTTT	CASSLGLTVYTEAFF
NA	NA	TRBV7-9	TRBJ2-6	TGTGCCAGCGAAGTCGGCCGTGTGGCTGGGGCCAACGTCCTGACTTTC	CASEVGRVAGANVLTF
NA	NA	TRBV2	TRBJ1-2	TGTGCCAGCATGAGGGAGCTCTTCGGCACATATGGCTACACCTTC	CASMRELFGTYGYTF